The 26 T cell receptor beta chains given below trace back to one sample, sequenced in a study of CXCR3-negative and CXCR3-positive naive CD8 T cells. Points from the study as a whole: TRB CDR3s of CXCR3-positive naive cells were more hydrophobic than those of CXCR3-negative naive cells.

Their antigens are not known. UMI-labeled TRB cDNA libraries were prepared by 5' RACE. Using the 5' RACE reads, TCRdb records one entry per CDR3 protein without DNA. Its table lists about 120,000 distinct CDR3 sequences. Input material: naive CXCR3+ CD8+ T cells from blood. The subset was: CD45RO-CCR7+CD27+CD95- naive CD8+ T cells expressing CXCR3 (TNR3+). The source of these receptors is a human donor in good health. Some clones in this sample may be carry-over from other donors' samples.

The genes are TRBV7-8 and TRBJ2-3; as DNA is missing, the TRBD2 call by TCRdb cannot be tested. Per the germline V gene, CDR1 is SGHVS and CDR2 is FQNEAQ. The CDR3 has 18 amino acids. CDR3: CASSLVGAGLAGPDTQYF.

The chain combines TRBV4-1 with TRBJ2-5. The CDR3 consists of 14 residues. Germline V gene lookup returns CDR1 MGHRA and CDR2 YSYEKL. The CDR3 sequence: CAGSQDRSEETQYF.

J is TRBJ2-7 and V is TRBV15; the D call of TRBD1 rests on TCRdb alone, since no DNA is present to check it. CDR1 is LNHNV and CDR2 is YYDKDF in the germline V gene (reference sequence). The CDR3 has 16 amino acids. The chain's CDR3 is CATSAPYNRGSYEQYF.

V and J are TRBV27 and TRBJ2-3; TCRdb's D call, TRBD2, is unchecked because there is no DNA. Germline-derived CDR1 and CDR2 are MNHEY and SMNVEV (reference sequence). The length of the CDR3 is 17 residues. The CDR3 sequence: CASSLSSGGGAGDTQYF.

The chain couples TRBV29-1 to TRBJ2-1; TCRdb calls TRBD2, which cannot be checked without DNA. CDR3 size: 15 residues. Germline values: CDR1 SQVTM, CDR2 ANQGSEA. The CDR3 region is CSVSSGRASYNEQFF.

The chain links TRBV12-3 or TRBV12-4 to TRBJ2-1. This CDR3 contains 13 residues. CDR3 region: CASSDILYNEQFF.

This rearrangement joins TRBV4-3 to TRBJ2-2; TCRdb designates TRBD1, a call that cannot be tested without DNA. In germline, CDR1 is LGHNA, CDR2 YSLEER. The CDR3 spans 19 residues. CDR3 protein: CASSQDLRARLTNTGELFF.

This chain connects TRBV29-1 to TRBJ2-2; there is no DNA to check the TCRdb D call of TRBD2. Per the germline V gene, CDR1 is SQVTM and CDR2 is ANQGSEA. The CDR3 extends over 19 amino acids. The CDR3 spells CSVERTSGGAVIDTGELFF.

The CDR3 protein is CATSGWDSPNNEQFF. V is TRBV15 and J is TRBJ2-1; the TRBD2 assignment by TCRdb is unverifiable without DNA. The CDR3 is made up of 15 amino acids. Germline values: CDR1 LNHNV, CDR2 YYDKDF (reference sequence).

CDR3: CASSYEGGTYNEQFF. The V call is TRBV6-2 or TRBV6-3, the J call TRBJ2-1; TCRdb lists TRBD1, though no DNA is available to test this call. CDR1 is MNHEY, CDR2 SVGEGT, per germline. The CDR3 has 15 amino acids.

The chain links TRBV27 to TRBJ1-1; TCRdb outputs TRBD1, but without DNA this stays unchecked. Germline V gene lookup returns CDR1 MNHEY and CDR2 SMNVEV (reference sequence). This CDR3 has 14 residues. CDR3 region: CASSLRGMNTEAFF.

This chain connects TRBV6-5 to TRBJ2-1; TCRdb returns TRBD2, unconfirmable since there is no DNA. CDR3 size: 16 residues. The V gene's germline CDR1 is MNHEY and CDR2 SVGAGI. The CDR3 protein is CASSYSTAGGYNEQFF.

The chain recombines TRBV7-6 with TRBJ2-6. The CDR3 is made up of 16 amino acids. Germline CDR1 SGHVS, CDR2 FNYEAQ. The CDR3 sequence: CASSRSEFSGANVLTF.

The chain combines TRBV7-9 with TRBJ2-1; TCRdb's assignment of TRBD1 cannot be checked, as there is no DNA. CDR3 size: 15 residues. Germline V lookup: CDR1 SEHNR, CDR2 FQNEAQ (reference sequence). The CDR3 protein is CASSSPGEGIYEQFF.

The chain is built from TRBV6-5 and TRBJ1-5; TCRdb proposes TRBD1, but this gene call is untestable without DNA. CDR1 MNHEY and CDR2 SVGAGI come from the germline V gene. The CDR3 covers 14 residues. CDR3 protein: CASSWTGANQPQHF.

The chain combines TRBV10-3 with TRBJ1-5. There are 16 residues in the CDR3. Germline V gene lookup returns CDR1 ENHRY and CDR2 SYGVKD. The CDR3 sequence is CAISPEGVYSNQPQHF.

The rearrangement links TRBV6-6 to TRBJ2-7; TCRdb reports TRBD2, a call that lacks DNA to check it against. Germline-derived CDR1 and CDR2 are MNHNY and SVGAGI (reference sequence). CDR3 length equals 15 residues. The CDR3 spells CASSYGLAGSGEQYF.

This CDR3 reads CASSSTGFGTDTQYF. The gene calls are TRBV11-2 and TRBJ2-3; no DNA is available, so the TRBD1 call from TCRdb remains unchecked. Germline V CDR1 and CDR2: SGHAT, FQNNGV. The CDR3 is made up of 15 amino acids.

CDR3 sequence: CSARGDINTGELFF. The chain has TRBV20-1 and TRBJ2-2. The germline V gene has CDR1 DFQATT and CDR2 SNEGSKA (reference sequence). The CDR3 spans 14 residues.

The CDR3 loop is CASSLSGYQETQYF. This chain joins TRBV14 and TRBJ2-5; lacking DNA, the TRBD1 call made by TCRdb goes unchecked. The CDR3 loop spans 14 amino acids. Germline V gives CDR1 SGHDN, CDR2 FVKESK. Filled out from reference TRBV14 and TRBJ2-5, the complete variable domain reads EAGVTQFPSHSVIEKGQTVTLRCDPISGHDNLYWYRRVMGKEIKFLLHFVKESKQDESGMPNNRFLAERTGGTYSTLKVQPAELEDSGVYFCASSLSGYQETQYFGPGTRLLVL.

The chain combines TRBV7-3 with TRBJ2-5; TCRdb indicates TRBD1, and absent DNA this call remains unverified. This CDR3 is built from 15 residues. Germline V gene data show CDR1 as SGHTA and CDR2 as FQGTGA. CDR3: CASSFSGTPEETQYF.

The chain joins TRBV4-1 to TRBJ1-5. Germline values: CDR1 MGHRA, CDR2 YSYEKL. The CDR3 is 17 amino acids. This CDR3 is CASSQGFGVGSNQPQHF.

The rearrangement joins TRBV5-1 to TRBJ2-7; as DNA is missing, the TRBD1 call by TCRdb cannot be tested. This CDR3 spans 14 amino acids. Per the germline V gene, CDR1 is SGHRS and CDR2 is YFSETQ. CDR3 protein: CASSLVVQGNEQYF.

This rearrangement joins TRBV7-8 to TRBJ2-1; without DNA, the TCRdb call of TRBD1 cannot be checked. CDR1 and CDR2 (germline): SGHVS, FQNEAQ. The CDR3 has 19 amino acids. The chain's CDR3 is CASSLWGVRLSEAYNEQFF.

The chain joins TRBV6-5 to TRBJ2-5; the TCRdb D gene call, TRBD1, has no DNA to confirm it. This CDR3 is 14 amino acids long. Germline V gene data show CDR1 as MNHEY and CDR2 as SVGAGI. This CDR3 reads CASSSPGIQETQYF.

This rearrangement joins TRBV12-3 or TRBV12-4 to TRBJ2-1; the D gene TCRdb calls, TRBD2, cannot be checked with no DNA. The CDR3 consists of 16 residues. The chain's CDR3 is CASSRTSGSSYNEQFF.